This T cell receptor beta chain was profiled in a study of beta chain features in type 1 diabetes. Whole-study results and caveats: There was no resolution here of whether HLA type influences TCRB rearrangement.

Every single donor gave one heparinised blood draw, and these averaged about 100 mL. This clone was observed a handful of times. The antigen is not known. The CDR3 contains 13 residues. Germline loops: CDR1 MGHDK, CDR2 SYGVNS. Trimming took off 4 bases at V and 5 bases at J, with 11 bases between the two ends. Expressed TCRB transcripts got sequenced, as all isolated RNA was reverse transcribed. Here immunoSEQ multiplex PCR was the method, and the copy in TCRdb shows in-frame clones only, minus some. The table records around 500,000 clones, roughly an eighth of them present only once. The material sequenced was naive CD4+ T cells from blood. This clonotype was obtained from a young woman in good health. The chain employs TRBV25-1 and TRBJ2-5; D possibly uses TRBD1 or TRBD2 (5 bases each). The DNA of the CDR3 is TGTGCCAGCAGTGGCTGGGGGTGGGAGACCCAGTACTTC. It translates to CASSGWGWETQYF.